Reported below is one T cell receptor beta chain. Its antigen is still unknown. Sequencing used immunoSEQ multiplex PCR; TCRdb keeps in-frame clones, though not all of them. The profile shows about 110,000 clones, roughly 90% of them singletons. The entry originates in a study of T cell responses to AZD1222 COVID-19 vaccine. Study results and limitations: Close to half of all spike-specific TCRs reportedly target regions of the variants that are unmutated. There were repertoire samples only from the period after the peak T cell response. Increased Spike-specific TCR breadth and depth were observed after two AZD1222 doses.

The CDR3 totals 11 residues. The V gene lost 3 bases and the J gene lost 11 bases, with 7 bases spanning the gap. In germline, CDR1 is KGHDR, CDR2 SFDVKD. The TCR originated in an adult in good health. Sequenced here: peripheral blood, sampled on day 0 of AZD1222 vaccination. V and J are TRBV24-1 and TRBJ1-5, with D possibly being TRBD1 (5 bases). CDR3 residues: CATSDRQTQHF. CDR3 in DNA: TGTGCCACCAGTGATCGACAGACCCAGCATTTT.